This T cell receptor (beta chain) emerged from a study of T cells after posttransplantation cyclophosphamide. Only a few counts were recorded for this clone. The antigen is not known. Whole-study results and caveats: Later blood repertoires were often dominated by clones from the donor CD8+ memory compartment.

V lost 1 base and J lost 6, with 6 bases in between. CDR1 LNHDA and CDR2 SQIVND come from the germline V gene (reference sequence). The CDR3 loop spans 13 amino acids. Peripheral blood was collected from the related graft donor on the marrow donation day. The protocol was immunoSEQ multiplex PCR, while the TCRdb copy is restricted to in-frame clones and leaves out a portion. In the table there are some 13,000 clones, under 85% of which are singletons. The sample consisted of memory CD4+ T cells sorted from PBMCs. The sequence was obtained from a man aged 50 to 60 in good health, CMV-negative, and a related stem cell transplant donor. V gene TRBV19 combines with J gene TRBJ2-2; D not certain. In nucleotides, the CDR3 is TGTGCCAGTAGTATAGTCACACCCGGGGAGCTGTTTTTT. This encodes CASSIVTPGELFF.